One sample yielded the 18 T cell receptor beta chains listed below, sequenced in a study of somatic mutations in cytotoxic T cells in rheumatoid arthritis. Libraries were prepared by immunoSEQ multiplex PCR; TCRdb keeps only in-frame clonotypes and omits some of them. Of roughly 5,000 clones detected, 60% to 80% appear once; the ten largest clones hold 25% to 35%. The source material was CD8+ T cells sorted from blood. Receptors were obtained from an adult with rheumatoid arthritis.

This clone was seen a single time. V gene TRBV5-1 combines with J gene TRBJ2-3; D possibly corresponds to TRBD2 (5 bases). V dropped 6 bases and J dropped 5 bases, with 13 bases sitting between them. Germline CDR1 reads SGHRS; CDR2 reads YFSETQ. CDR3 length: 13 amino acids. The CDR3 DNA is TGCGCCAGCACTGGGCTCGGGGAAGATACGCAGTATTTT. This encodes CASTGLGEDTQYF.

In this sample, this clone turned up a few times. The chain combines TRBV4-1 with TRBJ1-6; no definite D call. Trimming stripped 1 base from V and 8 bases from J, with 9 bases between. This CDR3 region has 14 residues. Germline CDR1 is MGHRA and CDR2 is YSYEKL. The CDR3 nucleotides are TGCGCCAGCAGCCAAGGACCTATCGATTCACCCCTCCACTTT. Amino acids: CASSQGPIDSPLHF.

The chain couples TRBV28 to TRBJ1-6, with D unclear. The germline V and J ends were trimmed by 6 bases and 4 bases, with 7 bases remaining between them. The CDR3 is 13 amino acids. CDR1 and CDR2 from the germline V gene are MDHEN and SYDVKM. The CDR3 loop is CASRGRYNSPLHF. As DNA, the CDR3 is TGTGCCAGCAGGGGCAGGTATAATTCACCCCTCCACTTT.

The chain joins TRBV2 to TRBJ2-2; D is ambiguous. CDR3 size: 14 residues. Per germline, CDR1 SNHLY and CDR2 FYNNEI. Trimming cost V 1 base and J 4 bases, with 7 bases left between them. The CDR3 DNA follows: TGTGCCAGCAGTGAAGGGCACCTCACCGGGGAGCTGTTTTTT. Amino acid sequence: CASSEGHLTGELFF.

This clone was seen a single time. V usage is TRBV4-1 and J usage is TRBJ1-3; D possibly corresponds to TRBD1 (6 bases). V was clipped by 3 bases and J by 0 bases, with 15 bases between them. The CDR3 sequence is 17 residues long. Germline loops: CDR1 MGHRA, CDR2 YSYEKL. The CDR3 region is CASSQLRQDVSGNTIYF. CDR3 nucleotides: TGCGCCAGCAGCCAGCTCCGACAGGACGTCTCTGGAAACACCATATATTTT.

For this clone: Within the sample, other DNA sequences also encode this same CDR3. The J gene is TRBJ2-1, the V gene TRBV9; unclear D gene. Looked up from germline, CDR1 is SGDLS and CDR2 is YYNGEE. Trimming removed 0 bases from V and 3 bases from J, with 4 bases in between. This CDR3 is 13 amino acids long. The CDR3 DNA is TGTGCCAGCAGCGTAGGCAGCTACAATGAGCAGTTCTTC. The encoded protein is CASSVGSYNEQFF.

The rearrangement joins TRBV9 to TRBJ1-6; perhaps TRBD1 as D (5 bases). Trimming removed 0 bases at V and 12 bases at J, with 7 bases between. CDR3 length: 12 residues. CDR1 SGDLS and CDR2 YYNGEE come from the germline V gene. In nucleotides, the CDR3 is TGTGCCAGCAGCGTAGCGAGGGGACCCCTCCACTTT. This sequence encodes CASSVARGPLHF.

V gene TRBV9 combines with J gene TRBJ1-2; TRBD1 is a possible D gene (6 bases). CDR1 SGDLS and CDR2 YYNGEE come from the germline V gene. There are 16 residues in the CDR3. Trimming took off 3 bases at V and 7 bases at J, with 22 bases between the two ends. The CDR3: CASSDSTGFFPGGYTF. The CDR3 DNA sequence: TGTGCCAGCAGCGACTCTACAGGGTTTTTTCCGGGTGGCTACACCTTC.

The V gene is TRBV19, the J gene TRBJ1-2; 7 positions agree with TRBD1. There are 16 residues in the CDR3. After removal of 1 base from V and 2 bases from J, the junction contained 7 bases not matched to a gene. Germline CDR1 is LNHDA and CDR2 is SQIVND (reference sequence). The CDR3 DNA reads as TGTGCCAGTAGTATAGGGAAACAGGGGAGGAACTATGGCTACACCTTC. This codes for CASSIGKQGRNYGYTF.

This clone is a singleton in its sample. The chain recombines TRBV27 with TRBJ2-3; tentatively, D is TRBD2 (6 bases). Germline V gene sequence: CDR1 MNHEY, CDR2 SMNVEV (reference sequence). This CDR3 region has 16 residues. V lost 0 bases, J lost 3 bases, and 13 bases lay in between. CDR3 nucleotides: TGTGCCAGCAGTTTATCTGACTTAGGGAGGACAGATACGCAGTATTTT. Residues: CASSLSDLGRTDTQYF.

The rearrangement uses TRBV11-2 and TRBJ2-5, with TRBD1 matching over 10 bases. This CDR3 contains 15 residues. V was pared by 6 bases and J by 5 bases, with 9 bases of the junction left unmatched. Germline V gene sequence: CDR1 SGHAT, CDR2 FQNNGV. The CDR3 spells CASRWRDRGLETQYF. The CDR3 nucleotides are TGTGCCAGCAGGTGGCGGGACAGGGGCTTGGAGACCCAGTACTTC. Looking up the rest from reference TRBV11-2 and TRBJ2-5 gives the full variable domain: EAGVAQSPRYKIIEKRQSVAFWCNPISGHATLYWYQQILGQGPKLLIQFQNNGVVDDSQLPKDRFSAERLKGVDSTLKIQPAKLEDSAVYLCASRWRDRGLETQYFGPGTRLLVL.

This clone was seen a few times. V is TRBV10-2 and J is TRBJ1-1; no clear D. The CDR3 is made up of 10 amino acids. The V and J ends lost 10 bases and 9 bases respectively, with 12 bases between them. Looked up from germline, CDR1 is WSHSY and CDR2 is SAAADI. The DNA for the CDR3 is TGCGCCACCTTCAAAGGGAAAGCTTTCTTT. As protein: CATFKGKAFF.

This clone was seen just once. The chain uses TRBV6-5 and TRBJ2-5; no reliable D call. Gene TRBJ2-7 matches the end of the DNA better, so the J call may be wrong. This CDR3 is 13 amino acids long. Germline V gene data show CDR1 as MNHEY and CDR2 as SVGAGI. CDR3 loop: CASSPQSSYEQYF. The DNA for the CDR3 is TGTGCCAGCAGCCCACAGAGCTCCTACGAGCAGTACTTC.

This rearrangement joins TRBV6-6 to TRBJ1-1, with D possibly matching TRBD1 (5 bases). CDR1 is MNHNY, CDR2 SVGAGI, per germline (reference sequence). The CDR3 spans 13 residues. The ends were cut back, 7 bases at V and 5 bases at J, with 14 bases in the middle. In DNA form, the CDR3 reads TGTGCCAGCACCCTAGAAAGGGGAACTGAAGCTTTCTTT. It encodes CASTLERGTEAFF.

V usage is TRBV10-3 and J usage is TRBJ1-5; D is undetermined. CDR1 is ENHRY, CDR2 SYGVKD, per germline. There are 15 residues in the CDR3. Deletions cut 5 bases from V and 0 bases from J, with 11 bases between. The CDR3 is CAISSGPDSNQPQHF. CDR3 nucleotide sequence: TGTGCCATCAGTTCTGGGCCGGATAGCAATCAGCCCCAGCATTTT.

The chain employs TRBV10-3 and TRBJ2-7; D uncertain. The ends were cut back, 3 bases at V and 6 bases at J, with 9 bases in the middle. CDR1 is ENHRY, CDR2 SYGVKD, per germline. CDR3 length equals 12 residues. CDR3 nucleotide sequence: TGTGCCATCAGTGATGTAGGTCCCGAGCAGTACTTC. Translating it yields CAISDVGPEQYF.

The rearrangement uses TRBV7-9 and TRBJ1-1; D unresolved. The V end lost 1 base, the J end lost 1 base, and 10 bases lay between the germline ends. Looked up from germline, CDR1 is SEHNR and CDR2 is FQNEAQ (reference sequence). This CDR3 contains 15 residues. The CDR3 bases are TGTGCCAGCAGCTTAGTAAGGTCGGGGAACACTGAAGCTTTCTTT. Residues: CASSLVRSGNTEAFF.

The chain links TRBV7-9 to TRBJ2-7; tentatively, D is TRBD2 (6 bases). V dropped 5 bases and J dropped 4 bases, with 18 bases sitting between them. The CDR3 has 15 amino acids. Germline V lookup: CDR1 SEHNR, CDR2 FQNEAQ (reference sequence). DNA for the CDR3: TGTGCCAGCAGCCCTAGGGGAGGTAACTGGTACGAGCAGTACTTC. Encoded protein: CASSPRGGNWYEQYF.